This T cell receptor (beta chain) was documented in a study of type 1 regulatory T cells. Study context: T-allo10 is an in vitro-generated, Tr1-enriched CD4 T cell product specific for alloantigen.

V lost 3 bases and J lost 4, with 9 bases in between. Germline V gene lookup returns CDR1 DFQATT and CDR2 SNEGSKA (reference sequence). CDR3 size: 12 residues. TCRdb re-analysed the reads in MiXCR, keeping a single row per CDR3 protein. The sample carries about 20,000 distinct CDR3 sequences, 10% to 13% recorded once. The V call is TRBV20-1, the J call TRBJ2-5; D may be TRBD2 (6 bases). The sequenced sample consisted of CD4+ T cells, either the whole sample or a sorted fraction (not recorded which). This TCR was sampled from a human donor in good health. CDR3: CSARRRGETQYF. CDR3 in DNA: TGCAGTGCTAGGAGGCGGGGAGAGACCCAGTACTTC.